This T cell receptor beta chain was retrieved from a study of shared clonotypes between healthy human individuals. About this clone itself: The target antigen is unknown.

Study-level findings and limits: Sequencing depth was a factor that was expected to affect clonotype sharing among donors.

The CDR3 is 19 amino acids. Trimming took 6 bases from V and 4 from J; bases not matched to a gene: 20. The V gene's germline CDR1 is MNHEY and CDR2 SMNVEV (reference sequence). Positive CCR7 selection of CD45RO-negative cells yielded the naive CD8 cells, and terminally differentiated effector memory CD45RA+ cells were excluded. Libraries were prepared by immunoSEQ multiplex PCR; TCRdb keeps only in-frame clonotypes and omits some of them. The data show about 2.2 million clones, 90% to 95% seen once. The origin of this receptor is a man in his late teens or twenties in good health. Some clones in this sample may be carry-over from other donors' samples. The chain links TRBV27 to TRBJ2-1; TRBD1 matches at 8 bases. Sequencing used naive CD8+ T cells from PBMCs. CDR3: CASSRIMDRDVIWYNEQFF. DNA of the CDR3: TGTGCCAGCAGCCGAATAATGGACAGGGACGTCATTTGGTACAATGAGCAGTTCTTC.